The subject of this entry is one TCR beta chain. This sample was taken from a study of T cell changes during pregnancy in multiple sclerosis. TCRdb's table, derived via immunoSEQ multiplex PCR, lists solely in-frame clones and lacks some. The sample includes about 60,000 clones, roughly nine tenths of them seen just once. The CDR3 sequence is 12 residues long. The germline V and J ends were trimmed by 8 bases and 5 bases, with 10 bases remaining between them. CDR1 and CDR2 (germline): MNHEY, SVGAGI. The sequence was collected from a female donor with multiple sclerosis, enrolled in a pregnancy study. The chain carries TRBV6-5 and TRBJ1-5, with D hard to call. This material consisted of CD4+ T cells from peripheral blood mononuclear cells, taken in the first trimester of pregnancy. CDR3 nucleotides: TGTGCCAGCGGTTTAGCGGATCAGCCCCAGCATTTT. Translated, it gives CASGLADQPQHF.